These T cell receptor beta chains were read from a single sample in a study of cytomegalovirus exposure and HLA in healthy donors. Produced via immunoSEQ multiplex PCR; TCRdb's table is partial and in-frame only. The sample lists under 150,000 clones; about three quarters were seen once. Sequencing input: PBMCs. These receptors were obtained from a woman aged 55 to 70 in good health and CMV-seropositive. CDR3s include the opening cysteine and the closing phenylalanine or tryptophan.

>TRBV5-1
CASSGSGTSIDEQFF
>TRBV7-9
CASSLAKGATGYTF
>TRBV6-5
CASSSQGAVPGNTIYF
>TRBV2
CASRPLTSGGDTQYF
>TRBV13
CASSLRPVGGQIHNRGAFF
>TRBV10-3
CAISESSGQGNIQYF
>TRBV10-3
CATGTGERETQYF
>TRBV5-5
CASSLFSGGQEKLFF
>TRBV18
CASSPPSALAYEQYF
>TRBV10-3
CASSEPPGDGNSPLHF
>TRBV28
CASNSGTGYYGYTF
>TRBV18
CASSPRVDTEAFF
>TRBV27
CASSLESGQASYEQYF
>TRBV9
CASSVATRGGYNEQFF
>TRBV7-9
CASRRIMSSGANVLTF
>TRBV2
CASSEWGGSSYNSPLHF
>TRBV4-2
CASSQAAGARGDAQYF
>TRBV2
CASRDDRIGRNTEAFF
>TRBV19
CASSLRSGANVLTF
>TRBV28
CASSLVGQGLYEQYF
>TRBV5-4
CASSARLNNEQFF
>TRBV14
CASSQNAYAGGQFF
>TRBV5-1
CASSLPWTKGAGELFF
>TRBV5-4
CASSLERERVTDTQYF
>TRBV29-1
CSVMGQGNYGYTF
>TRBV28
CASSTQGDEQYF
>TRBV4-1
CASSQPLSRAAGELFF
>TRBV2
CASSEDGTTEAFF
>TRBV19
CASSNRDREVRSF
>TRBV7-9
CASSLDGYSNRPQHF
>TRBV13
CASSPPDRPGEQYF
>TRBV4-2
CASGQGGSVVAVSNQPQHF
>TRBV6-4
CASSSGTAKIFSGNTIYF
>TRBV19
CASSTGQGYGNTIYF
>TRBV14
CASSQVGQGHEQYF
>TRBV11-2
CASSLVRPGEQFF
>TRBV28
CASSLLNRGTEAFF
>TRBV4-1
CASSHDSPEAFF
>TRBV2
CASRIGTGLNSPLHF
>TRBV5-4
CASSPRTYQETQYF
>TRBV5-6
CASSLARVSRVNTEAFF
>TRBV5-4
CASSSPDRPYEQYF
>TRBV29-1
CSVIPAGVNTEAFF
>TRBV9
CASSVGGQGGEKLFF
>TRBV6-1
CASSVLQEYTEAFF
>TRBV7-9
CASSGSPGGGVDEQYF
>TRBV7-3
CASSLSPDRVANTGELFF
>TRBV27
CASRPLQSDGYTF
>TRBV5-8
CASSLTGGGFGEQFF
>TRBV7-8
CASSFDSLNQPQHF
>TRBV11-2
CASSPIGSMNTEAFF
>TRBV19
CASSITGSREAFF
>TRBV4-1
CASSQPLREGRTNEKLFF
>TRBV9
CASSEQGTSTDTQYF
>TRBV27
CASSLLEGGQPQHF
>TRBV4-1
CASSRPRAQPQHF
>TRBV5-4
CASSLVPGVGNQPQHF